This entry lists 26 T cell receptor beta chains sequenced from one sample in a study of T cells in Graves' hyperthyroidism and ophthalmopathy. The CDR3 regions of TCR beta were amplified from RNA transcripts. RT-PCR in the first round (using the HTBI primer set) targeted the TCR CDR3. MiXCR, run by TCRdb on the multiplex PCR reads, gives a single entry per CDR3 protein. The sample includes more than 300,000 distinct CDR3 sequences, roughly an eighth of them seen just once. Sequencing was performed on blood. The receptor source for this set is a woman aged 18-29 years with Graves' hyperthyroidism.

This clonotype came up once. This rearrangement joins TRBV12-3 or TRBV12-4 to TRBJ2-2; D is uncertain. The length of the CDR3 is 14 residues. V was shortened by 5 bases and J by 4 bases, with 11 bases between the two germline ends. The CDR3 DNA is TGTGCCAGCAGTGAGCAAAGAAGCACCGGGGAGCTGTTTTTT. It encodes CASSEQRSTGELFF.

For this clonotype: One base away lies a much larger clone, so this may be a sequencing read error. This chain connects TRBV15 to TRBJ1-4; no clear D. With 1 base removed from V and 8 bases from J, the gap between germline ends came to 23 bases. Germline V gene data show CDR1 as LNHNV and CDR2 as YYDKDF (reference sequence). This CDR3 spans 18 amino acids. DNA of the CDR3: TGTGCCACCAGCAGAGGGTCCGGGAGTACGGGTGGGGAAGAAAAACTGTTTTTT. As protein: CATSRGSGSTGGEEKLFF.

Points on this clonotype: With a much larger clone just one base away, this may be a read error. The chain employs TRBV20-1 and TRBJ1-5, with 8 bases that match TRBD1. With V trimmed by 1 base and J by 6 bases, 5 bases remained unmatched. This CDR3 has 14 amino acids. Looked up from germline, CDR1 is DFQATT and CDR2 is SNEGSKA (reference sequence). The CDR3 DNA reads as TGCAGTGCTAGAGGTCAGGGGGCGACTCAGCCCCAGCATTTT. It codes for CSARGQGATQPQHF.

The chain has TRBV2 and TRBJ2-7, with 10 bases aligning to TRBD1. The CDR3 runs 13 residues. Germline V gene lookup returns CDR1 SNHLY and CDR2 FYNNEI. With 6 bases clipped from V and 6 bases from J, the junction kept 5 bases outside the gene matches. Here the CDR3 reads CASRPDRGTEQYF. Here the CDR3 DNA reads TGTGCCAGCAGACCGGACAGGGGGACCGAGCAGTACTTC.

This clonotype was counted at least ten times. The chain is built from TRBV28 and TRBJ1-1, with a tentative D call TRBD1 (6 bases). The CDR3 has 15 amino acids. V was cut by 0 bases and J by 11 bases, with 19 bases left in between. CDR1 MDHEN and CDR2 SYDVKM come from the germline V gene. CDR3 bases: TGTGCCAGCAGTTTATGGGGGGGCCCCTACGCGGGGGCTTTCTTT. Translating gives CASSLWGGPYAGAFF.

This chain uses TRBV6-2 or TRBV6-3 with TRBJ1-3, with D unclear. Germline V CDR1 and CDR2: MNHEY, SVGEGT. The length of the CDR3 is 15 residues. V was clipped by 7 bases and J by 6 bases, with 19 bases between them. The CDR3 DNA follows: TGTGCCAGCACCCAATCGGACGGATTCCCAAACACCATATATTTT. Translated: CASTQSDGFPNTIYF.

This clonotype was seen repeatedly, ten times or more. The CDR3 loop is CASSVAGSGTYEQYF. The CDR3 nucleotides are TGTGCCAGCAGCGTAGCGGGTAGCGGCACCTACGAGCAGTACTTC. This chain links TRBV9 with TRBJ2-7; D is possibly TRBD2 (6 bases). V was shortened by 0 bases and J by 2 bases, with 12 bases between the two germline ends. The CDR3 spans 15 residues. Germline lookup yields CDR1 SGDLS and CDR2 YYNGEE.

DNA for the CDR3: TGTGCCACCAGTGATTTGGGTGGCACAGATACGCAGTATTTT. Translation: CATSDLGGTDTQYF. This chain uses TRBV24-1 with TRBJ2-3; the D is unclear. V lost 0 bases and J 1 base, leaving 4 bases between the germline ends. CDR1 is KGHDR, CDR2 SFDVKD, per germline. This CDR3 has 14 amino acids.

This clonotype showed up just a few times. The chain employs TRBV10-1 and TRBJ2-3; 7 bases line up with TRBD1. V shed 6 bases, J shed 4 bases, and the junction held 7 bases outside the gene matches. Germline values: CDR1 WNHNN, CDR2 SYGVQD (reference sequence). This CDR3 is built from 14 residues. CDR3 DNA sequence: TGCGCCAGCAGCGACAGACAGGGTCCAGATACGCAGTATTTT. It encodes CASSDRQGPDTQYF.

In its sample, this clonotype was seen many times. The V gene is TRBV6-7, the J gene TRBJ1-6; D may be TRBD1 (5 bases). TRBV6-7 belongs to the ORF category, with a function that is uncertain. The CDR3 loop spans 15 amino acids. V was clipped by 6 bases and J by 7 bases, with 16 bases between them. CDR3 sequence: CASRGQGFANSPLHF. The CDR3 DNA reads TGTGCCAGCAGGGGTCAGGGATTCGCGAATTCACCCCTCCACTTT.

This chain connects TRBV28 to TRBJ2-7; 8 bases are shared with TRBD1. Germline CDR1 and CDR2: MDHEN and SYDVKM. The junction had 6 bases not matched to a gene; V was cut back by 8 bases and J by 0 bases. CDR3 length: 14 amino acids. Here the CDR3 reads CASGTGGSSYEQYF. CDR3 nucleotides: TGTGCCAGCGGAACAGGGGGGAGCTCCTACGAGCAGTACTTC. Drawing the rest from reference TRBV28 and TRBJ2-7, the complete variable domain is DVKVTQSSRYLVKRTGEKVFLECVQDMDHENMFWYRQDPGLGLRLIYFSYDVKMKEKGDIPEGYSVSREKKERFSLILESASTNQTSMYLCASGTGGSSYEQYFGPGTRLTVT.

This clonotype was detected many times. In nucleotides, the CDR3 is TGTGCCACCAGCAGAGATCTTACATCTACATACAATGAGCAGTTCTTC. Encoded protein: CATSRDLTSTYNEQFF. The rearrangement links TRBV15 to TRBJ2-1; D call uncertain. This CDR3 region has 16 residues. The V end lost 0 bases, the J end lost 4 bases, and 13 bases lay between the germline ends. The germline V gene encodes CDR1 LNHNV and CDR2 YYDKDF (reference sequence).

This clonotype occurred a few times. The chain links TRBV4-2 to TRBJ2-1, with D unclear. The V and J ends lost 3 bases and 7 bases respectively, with 7 bases between them. The V gene's germline CDR1 is LGHNA and CDR2 YNFKEQ. CDR3 length equals 12 residues. CDR3 sequence reads: CASSHDANEQFF. CDR3 coding DNA: TGTGCCAGCAGCCATGATGCTAATGAGCAGTTCTTC.

In DNA form, the CDR3 reads TGTGCCAGCAGTTTAGCCGAAGCTTTCTTT. Translated, it gives CASSLAEAFF. This sequence joins TRBV28 and TRBJ1-1; D unresolved. This CDR3 is 10 amino acids long. Germline loops: CDR1 MDHEN, CDR2 SYDVKM. V was cut by 2 bases and J by 8 bases, with 3 bases left in between.

At least ten counts were recorded for this clonotype. The chain combines TRBV24-1 with TRBJ2-3; D gene uncertain. Trimming took off 8 bases at V and 2 bases at J, with 16 bases between the two ends. The CDR3 is 15 residues long. Germline loops: CDR1 KGHDR, CDR2 SFDVKD. The chain's CDR3 is CATKDGRRVTDTQYF. The CDR3 DNA sequence: TGTGCCACCAAAGACGGACGGAGAGTCACAGATACGCAGTATTTT.

This clonotype was found many times. This chain connects TRBV27 to TRBJ2-7; D is possibly TRBD1 or TRBD2 (5 bases each). The CDR3 loop spans 14 amino acids. With 5 bases removed from V and 2 bases from J, the gap between germline ends came to 13 bases. Germline values: CDR1 MNHEY, CDR2 SMNVEV (reference sequence). The CDR3 coding sequence is TGTGCCAGCAGTCCCGGGACGGATACCTACGAGCAGTACTTC. Translation gives CASSPGTDTYEQYF.

Comments on this clonotype: Its ends do not fully match the called genes, so a read error is possible. The chain recombines TRBV9 with TRBJ1-4, with D unclear. CDR3 length: 16 amino acids. The germline CDR1 and CDR2 sequences are SGDLS and YYNGEE. CDR3 sequence (DNA): TGTGCCAGCAGTGTTTCAGTGGGAGCAACTAATGAAAAACGGTTTTTT. It encodes CASSVSVGATNEKRFF.

This clonotype was seen more than once but under ten times. The rearrangement links TRBV4-1 to TRBJ2-7; D remains unclear. The CDR3 runs 14 residues. From germline, CDR1 is MGHRA and CDR2 YSYEKL. Deletions cut 5 bases from V and 1 base from J, with 12 bases between. CDR3 amino acids: CASSSNTYSYEQYF. The CDR3 nucleotides read TGCGCCAGCAGCTCGAACACCTATTCCTACGAGCAGTACTTC.

In this sample, this clonotype turned up many times. The V gene is TRBV20-1, the J gene TRBJ2-1; 10 bases match TRBD2. Germline CDR1 DFQATT, CDR2 SNEGSKA (reference sequence). CDR3 size: 13 residues. V shed 2 bases, J shed 9 bases, and the junction held 4 bases outside the gene matches. The CDR3 region is CSARRLAGVEQFF. CDR3 bases: TGCAGTGCTAGACGGCTAGCGGGAGTTGAGCAGTTCTTC.

This clonotype was recorded at least ten times. This chain connects TRBV6-1 to TRBJ2-1, with TRBD1 identical over 11 bases. Germline CDR1 reads MNHNS; CDR2 reads SASEGT. CDR3 length: 15 amino acids. The V gene end was trimmed by 6 bases and the J gene end by 7 bases; junction bases not matched to a gene: 8. The CDR3 DNA reads as TGTGCCAGCAGCGACGGACAGGGGGCTGCTAATGAGCAGTTCTTC. Its translation is CASSDGQGAANEQFF.

The sample holds many counts of this clonotype. The rearrangement uses TRBV7-8 and TRBJ2-5; D gene unclear. Trimming pared 5 bases from V and 7 bases from J, leaving 17 bases between. The CDR3 totals 14 residues. Per germline, CDR1 SGHVS and CDR2 FQNEAQ. CDR3 residues: CASSIRTDLRTQYF. As DNA, the CDR3 is TGTGCCAGCAGCATAAGGACCGACCTGAGGACCCAGTACTTC.

This clonotype was counted at least ten times. The chain is built from TRBV18 and TRBJ2-7; TRBD2 matches 13 bases. The CDR3 runs 15 residues. V shed 6 bases and J 1 base; nucleotides not matched to a gene: 3. CDR1 is KGHSH and CDR2 is LQKENI in the germline V gene. The CDR3 protein is CASSGTSGISYEQYF. The CDR3, as DNA: TGTGCCAGCTCCGGGACTAGCGGGATATCCTACGAGCAGTACTTC.

Note on this clonotype: This may be a read error: a much more frequent sequence differs by one nucleotide. The V and J genes are TRBV5-8 and TRBJ1-1; 8 bases are shared with TRBD1. CDR3 size: 16 residues. The germline V gene encodes CDR1 SGHTS and CDR2 YDEGEE. CDR3 nucleotide sequence: TGTACCAGCAGCTTGGGACAGGCCATTCTCGGCTCTGAAGCTTTCTTT. Translated, it gives CTSSLGQAILGSEAFF. Complete variable domain (other parts from reference TRBV5-8 and TRBJ1-1): EAGVTQSPTHLIKTRGQQATLRCSPISGHTSVYWYQQALGLGLQFLLWYDEGEERNRGNFPPRFSGRQFPNYSSELNVNALELEDSALYLCTSSLGQAILGSEAFFGQGTRLTVV.

This clonotype was seen a few times. This chain joins TRBV7-9 and TRBJ2-7; D not resolved. The CDR3 loop spans 15 amino acids. The germline V and J ends were trimmed by 1 base and 2 bases, with 12 bases remaining between them. Germline CDR1 and CDR2: SEHNR and FQNEAQ (reference sequence). This chain's CDR3 is CASSLDGSAPYEQYF. The CDR3 DNA follows: TGTGCCAGCAGCTTAGATGGGTCAGCTCCCTACGAGCAGTACTTC. Looking up the rest from reference TRBV7-9 and TRBJ2-7 gives the full variable domain: DTGVSQNPRHKITKRGQNVTFRCDPISEHNRLYWYRQTLGQGPEFLTYFQNEAQLEKSRLLSDRFSAERPKGSFSTLEIQRTEQGDSAMYLCASSLDGSAPYEQYFGPGTRLTVT.

This clonotype was counted many times. This rearrangement joins TRBV20-1 to TRBJ2-3; D gene unclear. The V end lost 3 bases, the J end lost 5 bases, and 3 bases lay between the germline ends. CDR1 and CDR2 (germline): DFQATT, SNEGSKA (reference sequence). This CDR3 contains 10 residues. In nucleotides, the CDR3 is TGCAGTGCTAGTGAAGATACGCAGTATTTT. This translates into CSASEDTQYF.

Many counts were recorded for this clonotype. This chain joins TRBV28 and TRBJ2-3; D is ambiguous. Germline V gene sequence: CDR1 MDHEN, CDR2 SYDVKM. This CDR3 is 15 amino acids long. The V and J ends lost 10 bases and 2 bases respectively, with 19 bases between them. The CDR3 DNA follows: TGTGCCACCTATGGGTGGTTTGGGTCCACAGATACGCAGTATTTT. It is translated as CATYGWFGSTDTQYF.